The 24 T cell receptor beta chains in this list originate from one sample, sequenced in a study of blood T cell repertoires in COVID-19. Clones were sequenced by immunoSEQ multiplex PCR, and TCRdb holds only the in-frame ones, with some missing. Among tens of thousands of clones listed, around 80% were seen once. The sample taken for sequencing was peripheral blood. The receptors were gathered from a man aged 55-75 years in a cohort sampled during active COVID-19.

The J gene is TRBJ1-6, the V gene TRBV11-2, with D unclear. The V and J ends lost 5 bases and 2 bases respectively, with 7 bases between them. Germline V lookup: CDR1 SGHAT, CDR2 FQNNGV. The CDR3 covers 14 residues. The CDR3 spells CASSPQPYNSPLHF. Here the CDR3 DNA reads TGTGCCAGCAGCCCACAACCCTATAATTCACCCCTCCACTTT. The full variable domain, its missing parts supplied by reference TRBV11-2 and TRBJ1-6, is EAGVAQSPRYKIIEKRQSVAFWCNPISGHATLYWYQQILGQGPKLLIQFQNNGVVDDSQLPKDRFSAERLKGVDSTLKIQPAKLEDSAVYLCASSPQPYNSPLHFGNGTRLTVT.

The chain combines TRBV28 with TRBJ1-6; D is uncertain. The germline gives CDR1 MDHEN, CDR2 SYDVKM. The CDR3 is made up of 17 amino acids. V lost 6 bases and J 0 bases, leaving 15 bases between the germline ends. The CDR3 nucleotides are TGTGCCAGCAGACCTGGACTTCTGAGCTCCTATAATTCACCCCTCCACTTT. Translation gives CASRPGLLSSYNSPLHF.

This chain uses TRBV5-6 with TRBJ1-6, with D possibly TRBD1 on 6 matching bases. This CDR3 region has 16 residues. V was shortened by 0 bases and J by 5 bases, with 12 bases between the two germline ends. Germline V gene data show CDR1 as SGHDT and CDR2 as YYEEEE. Here the CDR3 DNA reads TGTGCCAGCAGCTTGGTAGCAGGGGTAAATAATTCACCCCTCCACTTT. It yields the protein CASSLVAGVNNSPLHF.

This chain connects TRBV9 to TRBJ2-2, with 11 nucleotides matching TRBD2. Germline loops: CDR1 SGDLS, CDR2 YYNGEE. CDR3 length equals 16 residues. J lost 5 bases, V lost 4 bases, and 7 bases had no gene match. CDR3: CASSPTSGSRTGELFF. The CDR3 DNA sequence: TGTGCCAGCAGCCCTACTAGCGGGAGTCGAACCGGGGAGCTGTTTTTT. The full variable domain, its missing parts supplied by reference TRBV9 and TRBJ2-2, is DSGVTQTPKHLITATGQRVTLRCSPRSGDLSVYWYQQSLDQGLQFLIQYYNGEERAKGNILERFSAQQFPDLHSELNLSSLELGDSALYFCASSPTSGSRTGELFFGEGSRLTVL.

The chain employs TRBV27 and TRBJ1-2; TRBD1 matches 8 bases. Germline CDR1 MNHEY, CDR2 SMNVEV (reference sequence). This CDR3 is 17 amino acids long. The V and J ends lost 5 bases and 4 bases, in that order; junction bases with no gene match: 15. The CDR3 here is CASSPGQVGHLGYGYTF. The CDR3 bases are TGTGCCAGCAGTCCGGGACAGGTGGGACACCTAGGCTATGGCTACACCTTC.

The chain joins TRBV10-3 to TRBJ1-4, with 10 bases lining up with TRBD1. CDR1 is ENHRY and CDR2 is SYGVKD in the germline V gene. With V trimmed by 3 bases and J by 6 bases, 1 base remained unmatched. The CDR3 is 14 residues long. CDR3 residues: CAISEGQGDEKLFF. The CDR3 DNA sequence: TGTGCCATCAGTGAAGGACAGGGGGATGAAAAACTGTTTTTT.

The chain is built from TRBV6-4 and TRBJ1-4; 8 bases align to TRBD1. V trimming: 6 bases; J trimming: 0 bases; junction bases outside the gene matches: 3. From germline, CDR1 is MRHNA and CDR2 SNTAGT. This CDR3 contains 15 residues. The DNA for the CDR3 is TGTGCCAGCAGCCAGGGACAGGCAACTAATGAAAAACTGTTTTTT. Its protein product is CASSQGQATNEKLFF.

There are a few counts of this clone. The CDR3 sequence is CAISAQEVGEQYF. The CDR3 DNA follows: TGTGCCATCAGTGCTCAGGAGGTAGGCGAGCAGTACTTC. The V and J genes are TRBV10-3 and TRBJ2-7; a weak D match, TRBD2 (5 bases). Trimming left V 4 bases short and J 6 bases short, with 13 bases between. The CDR3 contains 13 residues. Per germline, CDR1 ENHRY and CDR2 SYGVKD.

The V gene is TRBV9, the J gene TRBJ2-1, with D perhaps TRBD2 (6 bases). Germline lookup yields CDR1 SGDLS and CDR2 YYNGEE. The CDR3 runs 15 residues. V lost 0 bases and J lost 0, with 7 bases in between. CDR3 residues: CASSVGTISYNEQFF. CDR3 coding DNA: TGTGCCAGCAGCGTAGGGACTATCTCCTACAATGAGCAGTTCTTC.

The V and J genes are TRBV5-1 and TRBJ1-6; 11 bases line up with TRBD1. From germline, CDR1 is SGHRS and CDR2 YFSETQ. The CDR3 extends over 15 amino acids. J lost 8 bases, V lost 2 bases, and 3 bases had no gene match. The CDR3 DNA reads TGCGCCAGCAGCTTTGGACAGGGGGCCGATTCACCCCTCCACTTT. Residues: CASSFGQGADSPLHF.

The V call is TRBV7-2, the J call TRBJ2-5; 8 nucleotides match TRBD1. Germline V gene sequence: CDR1 SGHTA, CDR2 FQGNSA. V lost 5 bases to trimming and J lost 3 bases; unmatched junction nucleotides: 5. The CDR3 length is 14 residues. DNA of the CDR3: TGTGCCAGCAGCCAGAGGACAGGGAAAGAGACCCAGTACTTC. It translates to CASSQRTGKETQYF.

This rearrangement joins TRBV9 to TRBJ1-3; 7 bases are shared with TRBD1. Germline assignment: CDR1 SGDLS and CDR2 YYNGEE. The CDR3 runs 16 residues. Losses at the gene ends were 2 bases for V and 7 bases for J; bases not matched to a gene: 12. CDR3 in DNA: TGTGCCAGCAGCGTCTCCGGGACAGCATCACGGAACACCATATATTTT. It translates to CASSVSGTASRNTIYF.

This clone was seen a single time. The chain links TRBV2 to TRBJ2-6, with 9 bases aligning to TRBD1. The V and J ends lost 0 bases and 0 bases, in that order; junction bases with no gene match: 12. This CDR3 is 21 amino acids long. CDR1 and CDR2 from the germline V gene are SNHLY and FYNNEI. The CDR3 spells CASSEALFPGTGLSGANVLTF. CDR3 DNA: TGTGCCAGCAGTGAAGCCCTTTTTCCGGGGACAGGGCTCTCTGGGGCCAACGTCCTGACTTTC.

The V and J genes are TRBV9 and TRBJ1-6; no clear D gene. V lost 0 bases to trimming and J lost 13 bases, with 11 bases between them. Germline values: CDR1 SGDLS, CDR2 YYNGEE. The CDR3 is 13 amino acids. CDR3 protein: CASSVGLLRPLHF. The CDR3 nucleotides are TGTGCCAGCAGCGTAGGTTTATTGCGGCCCCTCCACTTT.

V gene TRBV4-3 combines with J gene TRBJ1-2; TRBD1 matches 7 bases. The V and J ends lost 4 bases and 7 bases, in that order; junction bases with no gene match: 9. The germline CDR1 and CDR2 sequences are LGHNA and YSLEER. The CDR3 has 14 amino acids. The CDR3 DNA follows: TGCGCCAGCAGCCGAGGACAGGCGGCTGCTGGCTACACCTTC. Translated: CASSRGQAAAGYTF.

This clone was recorded only once. The chain recombines TRBV28 with TRBJ1-5; D call uncertain. CDR3 length: 14 amino acids. V shed 5 bases and J shed 3 bases, with 11 bases lying between them. In germline, CDR1 is MDHEN, CDR2 SYDVKM. The CDR3 spells CASSPRRSNQPQHF. The CDR3 DNA follows: TGTGCCAGCAGTCCACGCAGGTCCAATCAGCCCCAGCATTTT.

The chain recombines TRBV15 with TRBJ1-6; TRBD1 is a possible D gene (5 bases). The germline V and J ends were trimmed by 7 bases and 12 bases, with 10 bases remaining between them. Germline lookup yields CDR1 LNHNV and CDR2 YYDKDF (reference sequence). The CDR3 has 11 residues. The CDR3 region is CATIDREPLHF. Written as DNA, the CDR3 is TGTGCCACCATCGACAGAGAACCCCTCCACTTT.

The chain combines TRBV2 with TRBJ2-1; a weak D match, TRBD1 (6 bases). Germline loops: CDR1 SNHLY, CDR2 FYNNEI. The CDR3 spans 10 residues. Trimming took off 11 bases at V and 6 bases at J, with 8 bases between the two ends. The CDR3 spells CAGGPNEQFF. CDR3 nucleotide sequence: TGTGCCGGGGGCCCCAATGAGCAGTTCTTC.

The rearrangement links TRBV5-8 to TRBJ1-3, with TRBD1 matching over 7 bases. V lost 6 bases and J lost 0; bases outside the gene matches: 6. CDR1 and CDR2 (germline): SGHTS, YDEGEE. The CDR3 consists of 15 residues. The CDR3 is CASNWDRRSGNTIYF. CDR3 bases: TGTGCCAGCAACTGGGACAGACGCTCTGGAAACACCATATATTTT.

CDR3 coding DNA: TGTGCCTGGAGTGTACTGGGGGGATCACCCCTCCACTTT. Encoded protein: CAWSVLGGSPLHF. This chain uses TRBV30 with TRBJ1-6; possible D gene TRBD1, 5 bases. Per the germline V gene, CDR1 is GTSNPN and CDR2 is SVGIG (reference sequence). This CDR3 comprises 13 residues. Trimming pared 0 bases from V and 10 bases from J, leaving 10 bases between.

This chain joins TRBV6-5 and TRBJ2-7, with D perhaps TRBD2 (6 bases). The CDR3 is made up of 13 amino acids. The ends were cut back, 9 bases at V and 5 bases at J, with 17 bases in the middle. CDR1 is MNHEY and CDR2 is SVGAGI in the germline V gene. In nucleotides, the CDR3 is TGTGCCAGTACGGGGGATGTAGGTAACGAGCAGTACTTC. It codes for CASTGDVGNEQYF.

This chain links TRBV4-1 with TRBJ2-7; 11 bases align to TRBD1. The trim removed 6 bases at V and 1 base at J, leaving 8 bases unmatched. Germline V CDR1 and CDR2: MGHRA, YSYEKL. The CDR3 is made up of 16 amino acids. CDR3 sequence (DNA): TGCGCCAGCAGTCGCAACCGGGACAGGGGGTCCTACGAGCAGTACTTC. Its translation is CASSRNRDRGSYEQYF.

This clone was seen only a few times. The CDR3, as DNA: TGTGCCAGCAGTGAATCGGGGGGCTATACGGAGCAGTTCTTC. Its protein product is CASSESGGYTEQFF. The chain uses TRBV25-1 and TRBJ2-1; a possible D gene is TRBD2 (7 bases). The germline V gene encodes CDR1 MGHDK and CDR2 SYGVNS. CDR3 length equals 14 residues. The V gene lost 1 base and the J gene lost 10 bases, with 14 bases spanning the gap.

The J gene is TRBJ1-6, the V gene TRBV4-1, with D possibly TRBD1 on 6 matching bases. This CDR3 region has 15 residues. V lost 1 base to trimming and J lost 6 bases, with 10 bases between them. In germline, CDR1 is MGHRA, CDR2 YSYEKL. In DNA, the CDR3 is TGCGCCAGCAGCCAAGGACAGGCCCTTAATTCACCCCTCCACTTT. It is translated as CASSQGQALNSPLHF.